These 23 T cell receptor beta chains were all obtained from the same sample, sequenced in a study of a mutant IDH1 vaccine in newly diagnosed glioma (dated by TCRdb to the early 2020s). Per the publication, the time point label means: baseline, week 1 (first vaccination visit). The sample's treatment or condition label is to be understood as: pre-vaccination baseline after standard-of-care therapy. The library was made by the immunoSEQ multiplex PCR assay. TCRdb obtained this table from immuneACCESS and retained in-frame rearrangements with V and J assigned. These tables miss some clones; where compared with another copy, unresolved V genes account for less than half of the shortfall, and the remainder is unexplained. Here the sample has tens of thousands of clones; just over 85% occur a single time. Around 3% of the sample comes from the top ten. The input for sequencing was PBMCs, taken from a glioma patient treated with radiotherapy, temozolomide or both. The receptors here all came from a man aged 25-45 years with glioma.

This clone appeared a single time. J is TRBJ1-2 and V is TRBV4-1, with D maybe TRBD1 (5 bases). Trimming removed 1 base from V and 5 bases from J, with 8 bases in between. The CDR3 has 13 amino acids. The germline V gene encodes CDR1 MGHRA and CDR2 YSYEKL. CDR3 sequence: CASSQVGDYGYTF. CDR3 in DNA: TGCGCCAGCAGCCAAGTAGGGGATTATGGCTACACCTTC.

This clone was observed a few times. The chain employs TRBV7-9 and TRBJ1-5; 7 bases agree with TRBD1. The CDR3 contains 14 residues. Germline V gene lookup returns CDR1 SEHNR and CDR2 FQNEAQ (reference sequence). Trimming at V came to 5 bases and at J to 5 bases, leaving 6 bases not matched to a gene. The CDR3 protein is CASSRTGGYQPQHF. The CDR3 DNA reads as TGTGCCAGCAGCCGGACAGGAGGATATCAGCCCCAGCATTTT.

The chain carries TRBV9 and TRBJ1-6; D is perhaps TRBD1 (5 bases). The CDR3 has 17 residues. Trimming took 0 bases from V and 7 from J, leaving 17 bases between them. Germline-derived CDR1 and CDR2 are SGDLS and YYNGEE. The CDR3 spells CASSVDQGYVNNSPLHF. For the CDR3, the DNA is TGTGCCAGCAGCGTAGATCAGGGCTACGTAAACAATTCACCCCTCCACTTT.

The rearrangement joins TRBV7-6 to TRBJ1-1; D not certain. Germline CDR1 reads SGHVS; CDR2 reads FNYEAQ. The CDR3 spans 14 residues. V was clipped by 5 bases and J by 1 base, with 11 bases between them. The CDR3 region has the DNA TGTGCCAGCAGCCCGGCGGACGGGAACACTGAAGCTTTCTTT. Its protein is CASSPADGNTEAFF. The complete variable domain, with remaining parts taken from reference TRBV7-6 and TRBJ1-1, reads GAGVSQSPRYKVTKRGQDVALRCDPISGHVSLYWYRQALGQGPEFLTYFNYEAQQDKSGLPNDRFSAERPEGSISTLTIQRTEQRDSAMYRCASSPADGNTEAFFGQGTRLTVV.

Turning to this clone: Its ends do not fully match the called genes, so a read error is possible. The same CDR3 can be traced to other DNA sequences in this sample. This chain uses TRBV5-1 with TRBJ2-2, with D possibly TRBD2 on 6 matching bases. CDR3 length: 12 amino acids. CDR1 SGHRS and CDR2 YFSETQ come from the germline V gene. The CDR3: CASSSEPGELFF. As DNA, the CDR3 is TGCGCCAGCAGCTCGGAGCCGGGGGAACTGTTTTTT.

The chain links TRBV25-1 to TRBJ1-2, with 8 positions matching TRBD1. Germline values: CDR1 MGHDK, CDR2 SYGVNS. V trimming: 4 bases; J trimming: 6 bases; junction bases outside the gene matches: 7. This CDR3 region has 14 residues. The CDR3 sequence: CASSGRTGRNGYTF. For the CDR3, the DNA is TGTGCCAGCAGTGGTCGGACAGGGCGCAATGGCTACACCTTC.

The gene calls are TRBV7-9 and TRBJ1-2, with TRBD1 as a possible D gene (5 bases). The CDR3 has 15 amino acids. V was shortened by 5 bases and J by 2 bases, with 15 bases between the two germline ends. From germline, CDR1 is SEHNR and CDR2 FQNEAQ (reference sequence). DNA for the CDR3: TGTGCCAGCAGCCGCGGGGCTGATAAAAACTATGGCTACACCTTC. Its translation is CASSRGADKNYGYTF.

The chain recombines TRBV19 with TRBJ2-6; TRBD2 aligns across 8 bases. CDR1 and CDR2 (germline): LNHDA, SQIVND (reference sequence). The CDR3 is 16 amino acids. The V and J ends lost 7 bases and 0 bases, in that order; junction bases with no gene match: 5. The CDR3 protein is CASTKREGSGANVLTF. The CDR3 DNA sequence: TGTGCCAGTACCAAACGGGAGGGCTCTGGGGCCAACGTCCTGACTTTC.

This clone turned up a few times. V gene TRBV5-1 combines with J gene TRBJ1-5; tentative D call: TRBD1 (6 bases). CDR3 length: 15 residues. Trimming cost V 3 bases and J 6 bases, with 16 bases left between them. From germline, CDR1 is SGHRS and CDR2 YFSETQ. In nucleotides, the CDR3 is TGCGCCAGCAGCTCGGGGGAGGGGGAACCTCAGCCCCAGCATTTT. Amino acids: CASSSGEGEPQPQHF.

J is TRBJ1-1 and V is TRBV18; maybe TRBD1 (5 bases). Germline V CDR1 and CDR2: KGHSH, LQKENI. Trimming stripped 3 bases from V and 6 bases from J, with 8 bases between. The CDR3 has 12 amino acids. This CDR3 reads CASSPQGPEAFF. The CDR3 DNA is TGTGCCAGCTCACCGCAGGGCCCTGAAGCTTTCTTT.

This sequence joins TRBV28 and TRBJ1-4; 9 nucleotides agree with TRBD1. With 10 bases clipped from V and 8 bases from J, the junction kept 5 bases outside the gene matches. Germline V gives CDR1 MDHEN, CDR2 SYDVKM. The CDR3 length is 12 residues. CDR3 sequence reads: CATRDRDEKLFF. In DNA, the CDR3 is TGTGCCACACGGGACAGGGACGAAAAACTGTTTTTT.

The chain carries TRBV10-2 and TRBJ2-2, with 9 bases aligning to TRBD2. This CDR3 is 17 amino acids long. Looked up from germline, CDR1 is WSHSY and CDR2 is SAAADI. V trimming: 6 bases; J trimming: 2 bases; junction bases outside the gene matches: 10. CDR3 in DNA: TGCGCCAGCAGGCCGGTTAGGCGGGGGGGCAACACCGGGGAGCTGTTTTTT. Amino acid sequence: CASRPVRRGGNTGELFF.

V is TRBV19 and J is TRBJ2-3; D is possibly TRBD1 (5 bases). Germline V CDR1 and CDR2: LNHDA, SQIVND (reference sequence). The ends were cut back, 7 bases at V and 2 bases at J, with 16 bases in the middle. The CDR3 length is 15 residues. In nucleotides, the CDR3 is TGTGCCAGTACCAGGGCAGGGTTTAACACAGATACGCAGTATTTT. This gives the protein CASTRAGFNTDTQYF.

CDR3 sequence: CASSLVGGEQFF. CDR3 bases: TGCGCCAGCAGCTTGGTAGGCGGTGAGCAGTTCTTC. The rearrangement uses TRBV5-1 and TRBJ2-1, with D hard to call. The CDR3 is made up of 12 amino acids. Deletions cut 0 bases from V and 9 bases from J, with 7 bases between. CDR1 is SGHRS, CDR2 YFSETQ, per germline.

CDR3 amino acids: CASSLDRFYTF. CDR3 nucleotide sequence: TGTGCCAGCAGCCTTGACAGGTTTTACACCTTC. The chain employs TRBV5-6 and TRBJ1-2; possible D gene TRBD1, 6 bases. The germline gives CDR1 SGHDT, CDR2 YYEEEE. CDR3 length equals 11 residues. Deletions cut 4 bases from V and 11 bases from J, with 12 bases between.

This chain joins TRBV5-1 and TRBJ2-7, with TRBD2 identical over 10 bases. CDR1 SGHRS and CDR2 YFSETQ come from the germline V gene. V lost 2 bases, J lost 1 base, and 3 bases stayed unmatched. The CDR3 runs 15 residues. CDR3 region: CASSFLAGGSYEQYF. CDR3 sequence (DNA): TGCGCCAGCAGCTTCTTAGCGGGGGGTTCCTACGAGCAGTACTTC.

The chain links TRBV6-5 to TRBJ1-4; no definite D call. CDR1 is MNHEY, CDR2 SVGAGI, per germline. The CDR3 consists of 14 residues. Trimming removed 4 bases from V and 5 bases from J, with 11 bases in between. This chain's CDR3 is CASSSSMTNEKLFF. The CDR3 nucleotides are TGTGCCAGCAGTTCTTCCATGACCAATGAAAAACTGTTTTTT.

The V call is TRBV27, the J call TRBJ1-5; 8 nucleotides align to TRBD1. The CDR3 extends over 17 amino acids. CDR1 is MNHEY, CDR2 SMNVEV, per germline (reference sequence). Losses at the gene ends were 2 bases for V and 11 bases for J; bases not matched to a gene: 17. The CDR3 coding sequence is TGTGCCAGCAGTTTAGGGTTCGCGACAGGGGAGTTAGCGGCCCAGCATTTT. Its protein is CASSLGFATGELAAQHF.

This clone has a single count. The J gene is TRBJ2-1, the V gene TRBV5-4; 8 bases align to TRBD1. The junction had 7 bases not matched to a gene; V was cut back by 4 bases and J by 4 bases. Germline V CDR1 and CDR2: SGHNT, YYREEE (reference sequence). The CDR3 is 15 residues long. CDR3 DNA: TGTGCCAGCAGCCTACGACAGGGGATTTACAATGAGCAGTTCTTC. This encodes CASSLRQGIYNEQFF.

In this sample, this clone turned up a few times. The CDR3 DNA reads as TGTGCCAGTAGCATGACAGGGGGTCTTTCCGATCCTGAAGCTTTCTTT. Amino acids: CASSMTGGLSDPEAFF. The V call is TRBV19, the J call TRBJ1-1; TRBD1 agrees at 9 bases. V dropped 6 bases and J dropped 6; count of bases not matched to a gene: 14. Germline V gene data show CDR1 as LNHDA and CDR2 as SQIVND (reference sequence). The CDR3 is made up of 16 amino acids.

The rearrangement joins TRBV6-5 to TRBJ2-7; TRBD2 matches at 11 bases. The CDR3 sequence is 14 residues long. Per the germline V gene, CDR1 is MNHEY and CDR2 is SVGAGI. With V trimmed by 6 bases and J by 2 bases, 3 bases remained unmatched. CDR3 bases: TGTGCCAGCAGGGTGACTAGCGGGGCCTACGAGCAGTACTTC. This gives the protein CASRVTSGAYEQYF.

This sequence joins TRBV7-2 and TRBJ1-1; D is ambiguous. This CDR3 has 17 amino acids. Trimming took off 2 bases at V and 7 bases at J, with 23 bases between the two ends. CDR1 and CDR2 from the germline V gene are SGHTA and FQGNSA. The DNA of the CDR3 is TGTGCCAGCAGCTTAAAAGGCTATAGGCAGGAGAGACATGAAGCTTTCTTT. As protein: CASSLKGYRQERHEAFF.

V is TRBV11-2 and J is TRBJ2-7; possible D gene TRBD1, 6 bases. Trimming shortened V by 4 bases and J by 1 base, and 14 bases separated the two germline ends. The CDR3 is 15 amino acids. The germline V gene encodes CDR1 SGHAT and CDR2 FQNNGV. CDR3 nucleotides: TGTGCCAGCAGCTCCCAGGGGAAAGGTTCCTACGAGCAGTACTTC. Encoded protein: CASSSQGKGSYEQYF.